This T cell receptor beta chain was sequenced during a study of shared clonotypes between healthy human individuals. Only in-frame clones appear in the TCRdb table, and some are missing; sequencing was by immunoSEQ multiplex PCR. The table lists a few million clones, more than 90% of them singletons. Study observations and caveats: Between four donors, naive CD4 clonotypes were shared at a level of about 5%. Rarefaction revealed incomplete sorted-subset sequencing despite large depth.

V was trimmed by 2 bases and J by 3 bases, leaving 15 bases between them. From germline, CDR1 is GTSNPN and CDR2 SVGIG (reference sequence). This CDR3 spans 15 amino acids. As concerns this clone: What it recognizes is unknown.

Donors comprised only Caucasian adults living in Nashville, Tennessee. The authors divided CD4+ cells into CD45RA+ naive and CD45RA-negative memory subsets. The chain links TRBV30 to TRBJ2-3, with a tentative D call TRBD2 (5 bases). The sequenced sample consisted of naive CD4+ T cells sorted from blood. The sample's subset: CD45RA+ positively selected. This receptor was identified in a man aged 18 to 30 in good health. The CDR3 loop is CAWSSGNPGTDTQYF. As DNA, the CDR3 is TGTGCCTGGAGTTCCGGGAACCCTGGGACAGATACGCAGTATTTT.